The subject of this entry is one T cell receptor (beta chain). The data derive from a study of technical replicates of blood from several donors. Germline V gene lookup returns CDR1 SSHAT and CDR2 FNYEAQ (reference sequence). With 4 bases clipped from V and 8 bases from J, the junction kept 4 bases outside the gene matches. The CDR3 consists of 13 residues. Measured with immunoSEQ multiplex PCR; TCRdb has only the in-frame clones, and not every one. The sample shows about 75,000 clones, about 90% of them seen only once. J is TRBJ2-1 and V is TRBV7-7; 8 bases agree with TRBD2. The source material was T cells isolated from PBMCs. This TCR derives from a human donor in good health. Here the CDR3 reads CASSSGLADEQFF. In DNA form, the CDR3 reads TGTGCCAGCAGCTCTGGACTAGCAGATGAGCAGTTCTTC. Full variable domain (rest looked up from reference TRBV7-7 and TRBJ2-1): GAGVSQSPRYKVTKRGQDVTLRCDPISSHATLYWYQQALGQGPEFLTYFNYEAQPDKSGLPSDRFSAERPEGSISTLTIQRTEQRDSAMYRCASSSGLADEQFFGPGTRLTVL.